Sequencing of this TCR beta chain was carried out in a study of identical twins (dated by TCRdb to about 2016). Notes on the research overall: To test whether fetal clonotypes persist, this study deep-sequenced TCR alpha and beta repertoires from monozygotic twins, from unrelated adults of various ages, and from cord blood. To rule out contamination, replicate twin experiments were performed at different times with different library preparation protocols.

Every donor in the study was a healthy Caucasian. As to this clonotype: Its target antigen remains unknown. No qualities accompany the bases; no much larger clone lies one base away.

The library came from 5' RACE. TCRdb lists the instrument as Illumina HiSeq 2000. A universal primer binding site was introduced by template switching, and a unique molecular identifier was present in the final cDNA, enabling accurate counting of TCR cDNA molecules. Specific primers in the conserved constant-segment region were used to synthesize first-strand cDNA for TCR alpha and beta chains. To control for contamination, every cDNA library was double barcoded, receiving both a SMART-Mk sample barcode and Illumina barcodes. TruSeq adapter sequences and Illumina sample barcodes were added in two successive PCR steps. The Illumina HiSeq platform was used with custom primers to sequence TCR alpha and beta cDNA libraries. In the source study's methods: Raw reads were processed with MiGEC to extract unique molecular identifiers, and MiXCR was used to determine CDR3 positions. For each individual, recombination models were inferred using an EM algorithm with the repgenHMM and IGoR tools. The analysis of shared clonotypes was done with the tcR package in R, with sharing normalized by the product of cloneset sizes. Out-of-frame nonproductive sequences were analyzed to study raw recombination free of thymic and clonal selection effects. The public sequencing data were trimmed at Q25 with fastp and processed into clonotypes with MiXCR by TCRdb, which kept only in-frame beta chains. Rows with one shared CDR3 protein collapse into an entry with the most common genes and DNA. TCRdb, rather than the study authors, made the V and J calls. This sample holds approximately 1.8 million distinct CDR3 sequences; under 35% were observed only once. The top ten hold about 0.3% of the sample.

The germline V gene provides CDR1 LGHNA and CDR2 YNFKEQ. Compared with germline, V lacks 5 bases and J lacks 8 bases; bases without a gene match: 7. There are 15 amino acids in the CDR3, from cysteine to phenylalanine inclusive. The kept DNA is CDR3 alone, 45 bases in frame from the first base. The paper as a whole reports these results and caveats: Recombination models systematically underestimated out-of-frame TCR alpha sharing in monozygotic twins but agreed with sharing between unrelated individuals. Excess twin sharing in beta out-of-frame sequences was weaker because fewer shared sequences lowered the signal-to-noise ratio. Zero-insertion analyses could be partly confounded by invariant T cells such as MAIT and iNKT, though diverse VJ usage argued against such confounding for most clonotypes. Abundant cord blood beta clonotypes had fewer insertions, young adult naive repertoires showed a similar but weaker trend, and memory repertoires showed no such trend. Because the same donors could not be followed over many years, conclusions were based on cross-sectional statistical analysis. Compared with coincidental sharing between unrelated individuals, an excess of low generation-probability sequences was observed among out-of-frame TCR alpha sequences shared between twins.

The receptor was derived from a newborn girl in good health. Sample: cord blood. The V and J genes are TRBV4-2 and TRBJ1-6, and 9 bases in between align with TRBD1. The CDR3 region reads CASSSGTGHHSPLHF. The bases read TGTGCCAGCAGCTCCGGGACAGGGCACCATTCACCCCTCCACTTT.